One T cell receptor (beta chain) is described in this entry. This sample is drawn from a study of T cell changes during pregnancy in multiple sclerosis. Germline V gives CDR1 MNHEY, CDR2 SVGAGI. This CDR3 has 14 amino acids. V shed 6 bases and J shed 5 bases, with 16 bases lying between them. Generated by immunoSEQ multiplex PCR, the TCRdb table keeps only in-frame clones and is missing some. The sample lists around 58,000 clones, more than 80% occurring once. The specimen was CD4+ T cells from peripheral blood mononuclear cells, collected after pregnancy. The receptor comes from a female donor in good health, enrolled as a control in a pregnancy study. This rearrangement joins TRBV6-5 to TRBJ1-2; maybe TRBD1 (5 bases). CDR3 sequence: CASRDGPQAYGYTF. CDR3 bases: TGTGCCAGCAGAGACGGACCACAGGCATATGGCTACACCTTC.